Listed below are T cell receptor beta chains from one sample, sequenced in a study of shared clonotypes between healthy human individuals. Data came from immunoSEQ multiplex PCR; TCRdb stores just in-frame clones and leaves some out. The sample carries approximately 1.5 million clones, approximately 98.5% recorded once. The sequenced sample was naive CD4+ T cells sorted from blood. The receptor source for this set is a young man in good health. CDR3s include the opening cysteine and the closing phenylalanine or tryptophan. A D gene is named only where the DNA matches it firmly. Only part of the rows carry a size: once, few, many, or a class if the clone is expanded.

cdr3_length: 14
d_call: TRBD2
clone_size: once
v_call: TRBV28
j_call: TRBJ2-1
cdr3_aa: CASSPAGEYNEQFF
cdr3_nt: TGTGCCAGCAGTCCGGCGGGGGAGTACAATGAGCAGTTCTTC

cdr3_length: 16
d_call: TRBD2
clone_size: .
v_call: TRBV19
j_call: TRBJ2-3
cdr3_aa: CASSTEGTSGSYTQYF
cdr3_nt: TGTGCCAGTAGTACCGAGGGAACTAGCGGGAGTTATACGCAGTATTTT

cdr3_length: 15
d_call: .
clone_size: .
v_call: TRBV5-4
j_call: TRBJ2-1
cdr3_aa: CASSLVGRTYNEQFF
cdr3_nt: TGTGCCAGCAGCTTGGTCGGGAGAACCTACAATGAGCAGTTCTTC

cdr3_length: 15
d_call: TRBD2
clone_size: .
v_call: TRBV11-1
j_call: TRBJ2-7
cdr3_aa: CASSSRLAGSYEQYF
cdr3_nt: TGTGCCAGCAGCTCCAGACTAGCTGGGTCCTACGAGCAGTACTTC

cdr3_length: 15
d_call: .
clone_size: .
v_call: TRBV6-1
j_call: TRBJ2-6
cdr3_aa: CASSERLAGANVLTF
cdr3_nt: TGTGCCAGCAGTGAACGGCTCGCTGGGGCCAACGTCCTGACTTTC

cdr3_length: 15
d_call: .
clone_size: .
v_call: TRBV19
j_call: TRBJ1-3
cdr3_aa: CASSGRIFSGNTIYF
cdr3_nt: TGTGCCAGTAGTGGACGAATTTTCTCTGGAAACACCATATATTTT

cdr3_length: 14
d_call: .
clone_size: .
v_call: TRBV5-4
j_call: TRBJ1-1
cdr3_aa: CASSLGGSLAEAFF
cdr3_nt: TGTGCCAGCAGCTTGGGAGGGTCCCTGGCAGAAGCTTTCTTT

cdr3_length: 11
d_call: .
clone_size: .
v_call: TRBV6-6
j_call: TRBJ1-2
cdr3_aa: CASSPSYGYTF
cdr3_nt: TGTGCCAGCAGTCCGTCCTATGGCTACACCTTC

cdr3_length: 14
d_call: TRBD2
clone_size: .
v_call: TRBV13
j_call: TRBJ2-1
cdr3_aa: CASSLILAGNEQFF
cdr3_nt: TGTGCCAGCAGCTTAATCCTAGCGGGCAATGAGCAGTTCTTC

cdr3_length: 14
d_call: .
clone_size: .
v_call: TRBV25-1
j_call: TRBJ2-1
cdr3_aa: CASSELTPGSQQFF
cdr3_nt: TGTGCCAGCAGTGAACTTACCCCCGGGAGTCAGCAGTTCTTC

cdr3_length: 16
d_call: TRBD1
clone_size: .
v_call: TRBV5-1
j_call: TRBJ1-1
cdr3_aa: CASSLGGGRSNTEAFF
cdr3_nt: TGCGCCAGCAGCTTGGGAGGGGGCAGGTCGAACACTGAAGCTTTCTTT

cdr3_length: 16
d_call: TRBD1
clone_size: .
v_call: TRBV5-1
j_call: TRBJ2-1
cdr3_aa: CASSLGATGGVDEQFF
cdr3_nt: TGCGCCAGCAGCTTGGGGGCGACAGGGGGAGTGGATGAGCAGTTCTTC

cdr3_length: 13
d_call: .
clone_size: once
v_call: TRBV6-5
j_call: TRBJ2-5
cdr3_aa: CASSYPGVETQYF
cdr3_nt: TGTGCCAGCAGTTATCCGGGGGTAGAGACCCAGTACTTC

cdr3_length: 16
d_call: .
clone_size: .
v_call: TRBV5-4
j_call: TRBJ2-3
cdr3_aa: CASSLAEISSTDTQYF
cdr3_nt: TGTGCCAGCAGCTTGGCCGAGATTTCTAGCACAGATACGCAGTATTTT

cdr3_length: 15
d_call: TRBD1
clone_size: .
v_call: TRBV28
j_call: TRBJ1-2
cdr3_aa: CASSPVDRANYGYTF
cdr3_nt: TGTGCCAGCAGTCCTGTGGACAGGGCTAACTATGGCTACACCTTC

cdr3_length: 12
d_call: .
clone_size: .
v_call: TRBV28
j_call: TRBJ1-2
cdr3_aa: CASSNRPDGYTF
cdr3_nt: TGTGCCAGCAGTAACCGTCCGGATGGCTACACCTTC

cdr3_length: 15
d_call: TRBD1
clone_size: .
v_call: TRBV14
j_call: TRBJ2-7
cdr3_aa: CASSQVPGGPYEQYF
cdr3_nt: TGTGCCAGCAGCCAAGTTCCAGGGGGCCCCTACGAGCAGTACTTC

cdr3_length: 15
d_call: TRBD2
clone_size: .
v_call: TRBV5-1
j_call: TRBJ2-1
cdr3_aa: CASSLVAGSYNEQFF
cdr3_nt: TGCGCCAGCAGCTTGGTAGCGGGAAGCTACAATGAGCAGTTCTTC

cdr3_length: 16
d_call: .
clone_size: .
v_call: TRBV7-8
j_call: TRBJ2-5
cdr3_aa: CASSSSLGENQETQYF
cdr3_nt: TGTGCCAGCAGCTCCTCCCTCGGGGAGAACCAAGAGACCCAGTACTTC

cdr3_length: 17
d_call: .
clone_size: .
v_call: TRBV28
j_call: TRBJ2-1
cdr3_aa: CASSFSGHLFLYNEQFF
cdr3_nt: TGTGCCAGCAGTTTCTCGGGACACCTGTTCCTTTACAATGAGCAGTTCTTC

cdr3_length: 16
d_call: TRBD2
clone_size: .
v_call: TRBV15
j_call: TRBJ2-3
cdr3_aa: CATSAESSGRADTQYF
cdr3_nt: TGTGCCACCAGCGCAGAATCTAGCGGGAGGGCAGATACGCAGTATTTT

cdr3_length: 13
d_call: .
clone_size: .
v_call: TRBV2
j_call: TRBJ2-3
cdr3_aa: CASADSGTDTQYF
cdr3_nt: TGTGCCAGCGCGGATAGCGGCACAGATACGCAGTATTTT

cdr3_length: 14
d_call: TRBD2
clone_size: .
v_call: TRBV5-4
j_call: TRBJ2-7
cdr3_aa: CASRRTSGDYEQYF
cdr3_nt: TGTGCCAGCAGACGAACTAGCGGGGACTACGAGCAGTACTTC

cdr3_length: 16
d_call: TRBD2
clone_size: .
v_call: TRBV5-6
j_call: TRBJ2-7
cdr3_aa: CASSYPGTSGRHEQYF
cdr3_nt: TGTGCCAGCAGCTACCCCGGGACTAGCGGGAGACACGAGCAGTACTTC

cdr3_length: 19
d_call: .
clone_size: .
v_call: TRBV13
j_call: TRBJ2-6
cdr3_aa: CASSLGLITAGSGANVLTF
cdr3_nt: TGTGCCAGCAGCTTAGGCCTCATAACAGCGGGCTCGGGGGCCAACGTCCTGACTTTC

cdr3_length: 16
d_call: TRBD2
clone_size: many
v_call: TRBV27
j_call: TRBJ2-7
cdr3_aa: CASSLLDSGRALEQYF
cdr3_nt: TGTGCCAGCAGTTTATTAGATAGCGGGAGGGCCCTCGAGCAGTACTTC

cdr3_length: 15
d_call: .
clone_size: .
v_call: TRBV28
j_call: TRBJ2-1
cdr3_aa: CASSPIRKTRHEQFF
cdr3_nt: TGTGCCAGCAGCCCGATTCGGAAAACCCGGCATGAGCAGTTCTTC

cdr3_length: 15
d_call: TRBD1
clone_size: .
v_call: TRBV28
j_call: TRBJ1-1
cdr3_aa: CASSFDRGPNTEAFF
cdr3_nt: TGTGCCAGCAGTTTCGACAGGGGCCCGAACACTGAAGCTTTCTTT

cdr3_length: 15
d_call: .
clone_size: .
v_call: TRBV5-4
j_call: TRBJ2-1
cdr3_aa: CASSLATPGLNEQFF
cdr3_nt: TGTGCCAGCAGCTTGGCCACTCCAGGGTTGAATGAGCAGTTCTTC

cdr3_length: 15
d_call: .
clone_size: .
v_call: TRBV7-2
j_call: TRBJ2-7
cdr3_aa: CASSLTRDTTYEQYF
cdr3_nt: TGTGCCAGCAGCTTAACGCGGGACACCACCTACGAGCAGTACTTC

cdr3_length: 17
d_call: TRBD1
clone_size: .
v_call: TRBV9
j_call: TRBJ2-1
cdr3_aa: CASSVAGGQGAHNEQFF
cdr3_nt: TGTGCCAGCAGCGTAGCGGGGGGACAGGGGGCCCACAATGAGCAGTTCTTC